This entry lists 14 T cell receptor beta chains sequenced from one sample in a study of PD-1 blockade in classical Hodgkin lymphoma. Repertoires were generated with immunoSEQ multiplex PCR, while TCRdb's copy carries only in-frame clones and drops some. The sample records tens of thousands of clones, roughly 87% being singletons. Described time point: cycle 4 day 1 (C4D1), after more than 5 weeks of nivolumab. No patient escaped relapse after autologous stem cell transplantation, and brentuximab vedotin exposure varied. Sequenced here: peripheral blood mononuclear cells (PBMCs), sampled before the fourth cycle of nivolumab. The receptors here all came from a human donor with classical Hodgkin lymphoma.

The chain has TRBV5-1 and TRBJ2-3; 8 bases align to TRBD2. The CDR3 length is 21 residues. Germline V CDR1 and CDR2: SGHRS, YFSETQ. J gave up 0 bases and V 4 bases, and 22 bases lay outside the gene matches. CDR3 in amino acids: CASSQRTVRPTSGTSTDTQYF. The CDR3 DNA is TGCGCCAGCAGCCAGAGGACAGTACGACCTACTAGCGGCACTAGCACAGATACGCAGTATTTT.

The J gene is TRBJ1-1, the V gene TRBV29-1, with a tentative D call TRBD1 (5 bases). CDR3 length: 14 amino acids. The V and J ends lost 6 bases and 1 base respectively, with 15 bases between them. In germline, CDR1 is SQVTM, CDR2 ANQGSEA. The CDR3 region is CSVVGGVGNTEAFF. CDR3 bases: TGCAGCGTCGTCGGAGGGGTCGGGAACACTGAAGCTTTCTTT.

The CDR3 reads CASSHTQQGGRELFF. CDR3 sequence (DNA): TGCGCCAGCAGCCATACCCAGCAGGGGGGCCGGGAGCTGTTTTTT. The chain links TRBV5-1 to TRBJ2-2; D is perhaps TRBD1 (7 bases). Per germline, CDR1 SGHRS and CDR2 YFSETQ. Trimming stripped 4 bases from V and 9 bases from J, with 19 bases between. CDR3 length: 15 amino acids.

Concerning this clone itself: An end of the junction differs from the germline gene, which may be a read error. This sequence joins TRBV5-1 and TRBJ2-5; 10 bases line up with TRBD2. CDR1 and CDR2 (germline): SGHRS, YFSETQ. The CDR3 sequence is 12 residues long. This CDR3 is CASSREGTSENF. CDR3 DNA sequence: TGCGCCAGCAGCCGGGAAGGGACTAGCGAAAACTTC.

J is TRBJ2-3 and V is TRBV5-1; D not certain. CDR1 and CDR2 from the germline V gene are SGHRS and YFSETQ. Deletions cut 4 bases from V and 2 bases from J, with 8 bases between. The CDR3 has 13 amino acids. In nucleotides, the CDR3 is TGCGCCAGCAGCCATGGGTACACAGATACGCAGTATTTT. Protein product: CASSHGYTDTQYF.

The J gene is TRBJ1-1, the V gene TRBV11-2, with D tentatively TRBD1 (5 bases). Germline loops: CDR1 SGHAT, CDR2 FQNNGV. V lost 6 bases, J lost 0 bases, and 14 bases lay in between. The CDR3 consists of 15 residues. In DNA form, the CDR3 reads TGTGCCAGCAGAGACTGGGGCAGAGTGAACACTGAAGCTTTCTTT. Protein: CASRDWGRVNTEAFF. Full variable domain (rest looked up from reference TRBV11-2 and TRBJ1-1): EAGVAQSPRYKIIEKRQSVAFWCNPISGHATLYWYQQILGQGPKLLIQFQNNGVVDDSQLPKDRFSAERLKGVDSTLKIQPAKLEDSAVYLCASRDWGRVNTEAFFGQGTRLTVV.

This clone showed up just once. In nucleotides, the CDR3 is TGTGCATACGAACAGGCAGATACGCAGTATTTT. This codes for CAYEQADTQYF. This sequence joins TRBV7-9 and TRBJ2-3, with D maybe TRBD1 (5 bases). This CDR3 is built from 11 residues. The germline CDR1 and CDR2 sequences are SEHNR and FQNEAQ (reference sequence).

The V gene is TRBV11-2, the J gene TRBJ1-1, with TRBD1 as a possible D gene (5 bases). Germline lookup yields CDR1 SGHAT and CDR2 FQNNGV. The CDR3 length is 13 residues. The germline V and J ends were trimmed by 3 bases and 7 bases, with 12 bases remaining between them. DNA of the CDR3: TGTGCCAGCAGCTTCGGGGGAATGGATGAAGCTTTCTTT. Translation gives CASSFGGMDEAFF.

The chain combines TRBV5-1 with TRBJ2-5; 7 nucleotides agree with TRBD2. V shed 2 bases, J shed 3 bases, and the junction held 1 base outside the gene matches. The CDR3 extends over 13 amino acids. CDR1 and CDR2 (germline): SGHRS, YFSETQ. The CDR3 region has the DNA TGCGCCAGCAGCTTAACTAGCGAAGAGACCCAGTACTTC. Translated: CASSLTSEETQYF.

The chain recombines TRBV9 with TRBJ2-3; 10 nucleotides match TRBD2. Germline values: CDR1 SGDLS, CDR2 YYNGEE. V lost 0 bases to trimming and J lost 6 bases; unmatched junction nucleotides: 4. The CDR3 sequence is 15 residues long. The CDR3 sequence: CASSVGLAGGDTQYF. CDR3 DNA sequence: TGTGCCAGCAGCGTAGGGTTAGCGGGGGGTGATACGCAGTATTTT.

The chain employs TRBV10-1 and TRBJ1-1; perhaps TRBD1 as D (5 bases). Germline CDR1 reads WNHNN; CDR2 reads SYGVQD (reference sequence). CDR3 size: 14 residues. With 4 bases removed from V and 4 bases from J, the gap between germline ends came to 13 bases. This chain's CDR3 is CASSARQGFTEAFF. The CDR3 nucleotides read TGCGCCAGCAGTGCGCGGCAGGGCTTCACTGAAGCTTTCTTT.

The chain couples TRBV20-1 to TRBJ1-5; 7 nucleotides line up with TRBD1. Trimming removed 6 bases from V and 7 bases from J; junction bases left unmatched: 3. The CDR3 length is 11 residues. Germline CDR1 DFQATT, CDR2 SNEGSKA (reference sequence). The CDR3 DNA is TGCAGTGCCAGGGGGGGCCAGCCCCAGCATTTT. As protein: CSARGGQPQHF.

The chain recombines TRBV9 with TRBJ2-3; D not resolved. The CDR3 consists of 14 residues. Germline-derived CDR1 and CDR2 are SGDLS and YYNGEE. Trimming stripped 1 base from V and 2 bases from J, with 8 bases between. The CDR3 protein is CASSVNGYTDTQYF. CDR3 nucleotide sequence: TGTGCCAGCAGCGTAAACGGTTACACAGATACGCAGTATTTT.

The chain employs TRBV4-1 and TRBJ1-5, with 7 bases fitting TRBD1. The ends lost 2 bases at V and 3 bases at J; junction bases unmatched: 4. CDR3 size: 15 residues. Germline CDR1 is MGHRA and CDR2 is YSYEKL. The CDR3 loop reads CASSQLDRINQPQHF. In nucleotides, the CDR3 is TGCGCCAGCAGCCAATTGGACAGGATCAATCAGCCCCAGCATTTT.